What follows are 20 T cell receptor beta chains derived from one specimen sequenced in a study of blood T cell repertoires in COVID-19 (dated by TCRdb to about 2020). Library construction relied on the immunoSEQ multiplex PCR assay. This is the immuneACCESS table as TCRdb keeps it, with only in-frame sequences that have V and J called. A part of the clones is gone; compared with another copy, unresolved V genes explain less than half, and the rest is unexplained. The table for this sample lists about 330,000 clones; around 87% of them were counted only once. Approximately 5% of the sample is held by the ten biggest clonotypes. Material for sequencing was PBMCs or T cells enriched from blood (not recorded which). These TCRs come from a woman aged 30 to 39 who had recovered from COVID-19.

The genes are TRBV24-1 and TRBJ2-3; TRBD1 matches 7 bases. Trimming removed 6 bases from V and 2 bases from J; junction bases left unmatched: 13. The germline V gene encodes CDR1 KGHDR and CDR2 SFDVKD. The CDR3 contains 17 residues. The CDR3 coding sequence is TGTGCCACCAGTCGGGGCACAGGGGATGGGGCCACAGATACGCAGTATTTT. Protein: CATSRGTGDGATDTQYF.

The CDR3 DNA reads TGTGCCATCAGTGAGTCTAAAGGGAGACTCTCGAATAATGAAGCTTTCTTT. Amino acid sequence: CAISESKGRLSNNEAFF. The chain uses TRBV10-3 and TRBJ1-1; D is unclear. This CDR3 is 17 amino acids long. The V gene lost 0 bases and the J gene lost 7 bases, with 21 bases spanning the gap. Germline CDR1 reads ENHRY; CDR2 reads SYGVKD.

J is TRBJ1-2 and V is TRBV5-6; TRBD1 agrees at 7 bases. This CDR3 spans 16 amino acids. V was clipped by 0 bases and J by 7 bases; unmatched bases: 12. Per germline, CDR1 SGHDT and CDR2 YYEEEE. CDR3 amino acids: CASSLATGTASGGYTF. CDR3 nucleotides: TGTGCCAGCAGCTTGGCCACCGGGACAGCTTCCGGTGGCTACACCTTC. Complete variable domain (other parts from reference TRBV5-6 and TRBJ1-2): DAGVTQSPTHLIKTRGQQVTLRCSPKSGHDTVSWYQQALGQGPQFIFQYYEEEERQRGNFPDRFSGHQFPNYSSELNVNALLLGDSALYLCASSLATGTASGGYTFGSGTRLTVV.

The chain is built from TRBV5-6 and TRBJ1-2, with 8 positions matching TRBD1. CDR1 SGHDT and CDR2 YYEEEE come from the germline V gene. J was trimmed by 8 bases and V by 4 bases; bases with no gene match: 7. The CDR3 is 13 amino acids. In nucleotides, the CDR3 is TGTGCCAGCAGCCCGGACAGGGTGGAGGGCTACACCTTC. Its protein product is CASSPDRVEGYTF.

The CDR3 bases are TGTGCCAGCAGCTTAGCAAGGGGCGCGATGACTGAAGCTTTCTTT. Its protein is CASSLARGAMTEAFF. The chain recombines TRBV7-9 with TRBJ1-1, with D perhaps matching TRBD1 (5 bases). The germline gives CDR1 SEHNR, CDR2 FQNEAQ (reference sequence). V lost 0 bases to trimming and J lost 5 bases, with 13 bases between them. The CDR3 covers 15 residues.

The chain is built from TRBV6-2 or TRBV6-3 and TRBJ2-7; 8 bases align to TRBD1. Germline-derived CDR1 and CDR2 are MNHEY and SVGEGT. V lost 2 bases and J lost 3; bases outside the gene matches: 6. This CDR3 region has 15 residues. CDR3 residues: CASSYGAGTGYEQYF. The CDR3 DNA is TGTGCCAGCAGTTACGGGGCCGGGACAGGCTACGAGCAGTACTTC.

The table lists this clone with a count of one. V and J are TRBV2 and TRBJ2-5, with 7 bases that match TRBD2. Germline assignment: CDR1 SNHLY and CDR2 FYNNEI. Trimming at V came to 4 bases and at J to 5 bases, leaving 4 bases not matched to a gene. The CDR3 spans 13 residues. For the CDR3, the DNA is TGTGCCAGCAGTGGACTAGCCCGGGAGACCCAGTACTTC. Translated, it gives CASSGLARETQYF.

This clone came up once. The rearrangement joins TRBV13 to TRBJ2-3; D is unresolved. Germline V gene data show CDR1 as PRHDT and CDR2 as FYEKMQ (reference sequence). There are 15 residues in the CDR3. With 0 bases removed from V and 1 base from J, the gap between germline ends came to 8 bases. CDR3 nucleotide sequence: TGTGCCAGCAGCTTAGGTCAGGAACGCACAGATACGCAGTATTTT. It is translated as CASSLGQERTDTQYF.

As DNA, the CDR3 is TGTGCCAGCAGTTACGGGAGTTCTGGGGCCAACGTCCTGACTTTC. Translating it yields CASSYGSSGANVLTF. The rearrangement joins TRBV6-2 or TRBV6-3 to TRBJ2-6, with D possibly TRBD2 on 5 matching bases. V lost 2 bases to trimming and J lost 1 base, with 6 bases between them. The germline V gene encodes CDR1 MNHEY and CDR2 SVGEGT. The length of the CDR3 is 15 residues.

The rearrangement uses TRBV5-1 and TRBJ1-4, with D unclear. V lost 1 base and J lost 0, with 4 bases in between. This CDR3 is built from 14 residues. Germline lookup yields CDR1 SGHRS and CDR2 YFSETQ. This chain's CDR3 is CASSLTSTNEKLFF. CDR3 bases: TGCGCCAGCAGCTTGACATCAACTAATGAAAAACTGTTTTTT.

The rearrangement links TRBV2 to TRBJ1-5; 7 bases map to TRBD1. The V and J ends lost 6 bases and 4 bases, in that order; junction bases with no gene match: 6. The germline V gene encodes CDR1 SNHLY and CDR2 FYNNEI. This CDR3 is 14 amino acids long. CDR3 sequence: CASRGDSSNQPQHF. CDR3 DNA: TGTGCCAGCAGAGGGGACAGCTCGAATCAGCCCCAGCATTTT.

Remarks on this clone: Other DNA variants within this sample encode the same CDR3. The rearrangement uses TRBV11-2 and TRBJ1-2, with 8 positions matching TRBD1. The germline CDR1 and CDR2 sequences are SGHAT and FQNNGV. The CDR3 is 13 residues long. V gave up 5 bases and J gave up 8 bases; unmatched junction bases: 7. CDR3 in amino acids: CASSPDRGGGYTF. DNA of the CDR3: TGTGCCAGCAGCCCTGACAGGGGCGGGGGCTACACCTTC. The full variable domain, with the rest looked up from reference TRBV11-2 and TRBJ1-2, is EAGVAQSPRYKIIEKRQSVAFWCNPISGHATLYWYQQILGQGPKLLIQFQNNGVVDDSQLPKDRFSAERLKGVDSTLKIQPAKLEDSAVYLCASSPDRGGGYTFGSGTRLTVV.

This rearrangement joins TRBV5-8 to TRBJ2-1; TRBD1 matches at 8 bases. The length of the CDR3 is 17 residues. Germline CDR1 is SGHTS and CDR2 is YDEGEE. The V gene end was trimmed by 0 bases and the J gene end by 2 bases; junction bases not matched to a gene: 7. This CDR3 reads CASSLALDRAPYNEQFF. The CDR3 DNA is TGTGCCAGCAGCTTGGCCTTGGACAGGGCCCCCTACAATGAGCAGTTCTTC.

The chain combines TRBV29-1 with TRBJ2-3; TRBD2 aligns across 9 bases. The ends lost 0 bases at V and 0 bases at J; junction bases unmatched: 10. This CDR3 has 18 residues. Germline V gene lookup returns CDR1 SQVTM and CDR2 ANQGSEA. The CDR3 sequence: CSVEDIAGDPASTDTQYF. The CDR3 DNA reads as TGCAGCGTTGAAGATATAGCGGGGGACCCCGCTAGCACAGATACGCAGTATTTT.

The chain has TRBV19 and TRBJ1-5, with a possible D match to TRBD1 (5 bases). Germline CDR1 is LNHDA and CDR2 is SQIVND (reference sequence). The CDR3 runs to 15 residues. The V gene lost 3 bases and the J gene lost 6 bases, with 15 bases spanning the gap. CDR3: CASSMGLTTGQPQHF. CDR3 nucleotides: TGTGCCAGTAGTATGGGACTGACGACGGGTCAGCCCCAGCATTTT.

V usage is TRBV5-1 and J usage is TRBJ2-5; 11 nucleotides agree with TRBD2. J was trimmed by 0 bases and V by 2 bases; bases with no gene match: 3. This CDR3 has 16 residues. The germline CDR1 and CDR2 sequences are SGHRS and YFSETQ. CDR3 residues: CASSFTSGGYQETQYF. The CDR3 bases are TGCGCCAGCAGCTTTACTAGCGGGGGATACCAAGAGACCCAGTACTTC. The full variable domain, completed using reference TRBV5-1 and TRBJ2-5, is KAGVTQTPRYLIKTRGQQVTLSCSPISGHRSVSWYQQTPGQGLQFLFEYFSETQRNKGNFPGRFSGRQFSNSRSEMNVSTLELGDSALYLCASSFTSGGYQETQYFGPGTRLLVL.

The chain joins TRBV19 to TRBJ1-1; the D is unclear. Trimming removed 6 bases from V and 6 bases from J, with 14 bases in between. Germline V gene lookup returns CDR1 LNHDA and CDR2 SQIVND (reference sequence). The CDR3 is made up of 13 amino acids. CDR3 in DNA: TGTGCCAGTAGGGGCATTGAGTTATCTGAAGCTTTCTTT. Amino acids: CASRGIELSEAFF.

The chain has TRBV19 and TRBJ1-5, with a tentative D call TRBD1 (6 bases). The germline gives CDR1 LNHDA, CDR2 SQIVND (reference sequence). Between the trimmed V and J ends, which lost 4 bases and 2 bases, there was a span of 18 bases. The length of the CDR3 is 17 residues. The chain's CDR3 is CASSKPPGRGGNQPQHF. The DNA for the CDR3 is TGTGCCAGTAGTAAGCCCCCTGGCAGGGGAGGCAATCAGCCCCAGCATTTT.

CDR3 protein: CASSWRTGGETQYF. DNA of the CDR3: TGCGCCAGCAGCTGGAGGACAGGGGGGGAGACCCAGTACTTC. V gene TRBV5-1 combines with J gene TRBJ2-5, with 10 bases fitting TRBD1. The trim removed 3 bases at V and 5 bases at J, leaving 4 bases unmatched. Germline V gene data show CDR1 as SGHRS and CDR2 as YFSETQ. The CDR3 sequence is 14 residues long.

V gene TRBV11-3 combines with J gene TRBJ1-6; the match to TRBD1 covers 9 bases. This CDR3 spans 13 amino acids. CDR1 and CDR2 (germline): SGHNT, YENEEA. The V gene end was trimmed by 5 bases and the J gene end by 8 bases; junction bases not matched to a gene: 1. The CDR3 loop reads CASSRTGDSPLHF. The DNA for the CDR3 is TGTGCCAGCAGCCGGACAGGGGATTCACCCCTCCACTTT.